The 15 T cell receptor beta chains below were found in one sample sequenced in a study of T-cell reconstitution after alpha-beta-depleted transplantation in children. Preparation of the TCRbeta library used unique molecular identifiers. TCRdb itself ran the PCR reads through MiXCR, one entry per CDR3 protein. The table lists more than 200,000 distinct CDR3 sequences, 9.7% of them singletons, with approximately 5.4% in the top ten. The sample here was PBMCs from the stem cell graft donor, taken from the stem cell graft. These TCRs come from a human donor who donated a stem cell graft to a child with SCID.

This clonotype occurred many times. The chain employs TRBV12-3 or TRBV12-4 and TRBJ2-3; D remains unclear. The CDR3 has 13 residues. V shed 8 bases and J shed 0 bases, with 9 bases lying between them. CDR3 amino acids: CASGLGSTDTQYF. For the CDR3, the DNA is TGTGCCAGCGGGTTAGGTAGCACAGATACGCAGTATTTT.

This clonotype was seen repeatedly, ten times or more. The CDR3 DNA reads TGTGCCAGCAGCTTAGAGGGACCGATCCCCTACGAGCAGTACTTC. Amino acids: CASSLEGPIPYEQYF. The rearrangement links TRBV7-9 to TRBJ2-7; D possibly matches TRBD1 or TRBD2 (5 bases each). Germline loops: CDR1 SEHNR, CDR2 FQNEAQ (reference sequence). This CDR3 has 15 amino acids. V lost 1 base and J 2 bases, leaving 12 bases between the germline ends.

This clonotype occurred many times. The V gene is TRBV7-2, the J gene TRBJ1-2, with 8 bases that match TRBD1. J lost 4 bases, V lost 1 base, and 8 bases had no gene match. Germline CDR1 SGHTA, CDR2 FQGNSA. The CDR3 consists of 16 residues. The CDR3 is CASSLVADRGGYGYTF. As DNA, the CDR3 is TGTGCCAGCAGCTTAGTGGCTGACAGGGGAGGCTATGGCTACACCTTC.

This clonotype was observed at least ten times. V usage is TRBV10-3 and J usage is TRBJ2-3; either TRBD1 or TRBD2 may supply D (6 bases each). Germline CDR1 reads ENHRY; CDR2 reads SYGVKD. V was cut by 10 bases and J by 4 bases, with 12 bases left in between. This CDR3 region has 12 residues. CDR3 DNA sequence: TGTGCCACGCGGGACATCGCAGATACGCAGTATTTT. Translating it yields CATRDIADTQYF.

This clonotype was picked up many times. V and J are TRBV5-1 and TRBJ2-2, with D maybe TRBD2 (5 bases). This CDR3 has 14 residues. Looked up from germline, CDR1 is SGHRS and CDR2 is YFSETQ. V lost 4 bases to trimming and J lost 6 bases, with 13 bases between them. The chain's CDR3 is CASSPGWGSGELFF. The CDR3 coding sequence is TGCGCCAGCAGCCCGGGATGGGGTTCCGGGGAGCTGTTTTTT.

This clonotype has a handful of counts. The V gene is TRBV7-3, the J gene TRBJ1-2; tentative D call: TRBD1 (5 bases). In germline, CDR1 is SGHTA, CDR2 FQGTGA. This CDR3 has 14 amino acids. V was shortened by 5 bases and J by 5 bases, with 15 bases between the two germline ends. The CDR3 DNA is TGTGCCAGCAGCCCCGGCAGGGATGGTTATGGCTACACCTTC. Protein: CASSPGRDGYGYTF.

V is TRBV7-3 and J is TRBJ1-1, with 8 bases identical to TRBD1. V lost 0 bases and J lost 7; bases outside the gene matches: 1. Germline V gene data show CDR1 as SGHTA and CDR2 as FQGTGA. CDR3 length: 13 residues. DNA for the CDR3: TGTGCCAGCAGCTTAACGGGGACAGGTGAAGCTTTCTTT. Residues: CASSLTGTGEAFF.

This clonotype came up many times. V is TRBV5-5 and J is TRBJ1-4; D gene ambiguous. CDR3 length: 15 amino acids. V lost 5 bases and J lost 0, with 11 bases in between. The germline V gene encodes CDR1 SGHKS and CDR2 YYEKEE (reference sequence). The CDR3 DNA is TGTGCCAGCAGGAGGGTTGATACAACTAATGAAAAACTGTTTTTT. Its translation is CASRRVDTTNEKLFF.

At least ten counts were recorded for this clonotype. The chain links TRBV27 to TRBJ1-5, with 7 bases fitting TRBD1. V lost 5 bases to trimming and J lost 3 bases; unmatched junction nucleotides: 10. CDR1 MNHEY and CDR2 SMNVEV come from the germline V gene (reference sequence). This CDR3 has 16 residues. The DNA of the CDR3 is TGTGCCAGCAGTCCCCGGGGGACAGCAAACAATCAGCCCCAGCATTTT. Amino acids: CASSPRGTANNQPQHF.

This clonotype was seen ten or more times. The rearrangement joins TRBV20-1 to TRBJ1-1, with a tentative D call TRBD1 (5 bases). CDR1 is DFQATT, CDR2 SNEGSKA, per germline (reference sequence). The CDR3 runs to 13 residues. Trimming took 6 bases from V and 5 from J, leaving 16 bases between them. The CDR3 loop is CSALTPGRTEAFF. The CDR3 coding sequence is TGCAGTGCCCTCACCCCAGGGAGAACTGAAGCTTTCTTT.

This clonotype was counted many times. V gene TRBV4-1 combines with J gene TRBJ2-7; D remains unclear. CDR3 length: 13 residues. Trimming pared 0 bases from V and 3 bases from J, leaving 6 bases between. Looked up from germline, CDR1 is MGHRA and CDR2 is YSYEKL. The CDR3 bases are TGCGCCAGCAGCCAAGAGGCGGACTACGAGCAGTACTTC. Protein product: CASSQEADYEQYF.

V is TRBV20-1 and J is TRBJ1-2; D is possibly TRBD1 (6 bases). This CDR3 is built from 15 residues. Trimming stripped 3 bases from V and 2 bases from J, with 16 bases between. Germline values: CDR1 DFQATT, CDR2 SNEGSKA (reference sequence). The CDR3 sequence: CSASQTGRLNYGYTF. In DNA form, the CDR3 reads TGCAGTGCTAGCCAAACAGGGAGACTCAACTATGGCTACACCTTC.

This clonotype was seen repeatedly, ten times or more. The chain joins TRBV7-3 to TRBJ2-3, with 11 bases lining up with TRBD2. The ends lost 4 bases at V and 5 bases at J; junction bases unmatched: 8. The CDR3 sequence is 16 residues long. Germline values: CDR1 SGHTA, CDR2 FQGTGA. Here the CDR3 DNA reads TGTGCCAGCAGCTCGACTAGCGGGGACGTTCGAGATACGCAGTATTTT. It encodes CASSSTSGDVRDTQYF.

This clonotype was seen repeatedly, ten times or more. The chain employs TRBV7-2 and TRBJ2-6, with D possibly matching TRBD1 (6 bases). Germline lookup yields CDR1 SGHTA and CDR2 FQGNSA. The CDR3 sequence is 15 residues long. Trimming stripped 5 bases from V and 0 bases from J, with 8 bases between. In DNA form, the CDR3 reads TGTGCCAGCAGCCCAGGGGTCTCTGGGGCCAACGTCCTGACTTTC. This gives the protein CASSPGVSGANVLTF.

This clonotype was seen ten or more times. J is TRBJ2-3 and V is TRBV7-6; D could derive from TRBD1 or TRBD2 (6 bases each). The V end was cut by 4 bases, the J end by 7 bases, with 15 bases between. CDR1 SGHVS and CDR2 FNYEAQ come from the germline V gene. CDR3 size: 14 residues. CDR3 DNA: TGTGCCAGCAGCTCGACAGGCCGCGGGAATACGCAGTATTTT. Its translation: CASSSTGRGNTQYF. Using reference TRBV7-6 and TRBJ2-3 for the parts outside the CDR3, the full variable domain is GAGVSQSPRYKVTKRGQDVALRCDPISGHVSLYWYRQALGQGPEFLTYFNYEAQQDKSGLPNDRFSAERPEGSISTLTIQRTEQRDSAMYRCASSSTGRGNTQYFGPGTRLTVL.